This is a list of T cell receptor beta chains from one sample in a study of Graves' ophthalmopathy and Graves' hyperthyroidism. One entry per CDR3 protein results from TCRdb running MiXCR on the multiplex PCR reads. The sample gives hundreds of thousands of distinct CDR3 sequences, roughly 39% of which show up once; more than 2.5% is in the top ten. Sequences were obtained from peripheral blood. These receptors came from an adult man with Graves' ophthalmopathy. CDR3s include the opening cysteine and the closing phenylalanine or tryptophan.

j_gene: TRBJ1-3; v_gene: TRBV12-5; CDR3aa: CASGFWTGTGYPSSGNTIYF
j_gene: TRBJ1-5; v_gene: TRBV19; CDR3aa: CASRTAGTSGNQPQHF
j_gene: TRBJ2-3; v_gene: TRBV19; CDR3aa: CASSTERYTDTQYF
j_gene: TRBJ2-5; v_gene: TRBV10-3; CDR3aa: CATSPCQETQYF
j_gene: TRBJ1-1; v_gene: TRBV12-3/TRBV12-4; CDR3aa: CASSFEGGGNTEAFF
j_gene: TRBJ1-4; v_gene: TRBV15; CDR3aa: CATSRDLWNINEKLFF
j_gene: TRBJ2-7; v_gene: TRBV27; CDR3aa: CASSLSGAAEQYF
j_gene: TRBJ1-5; v_gene: TRBV20-1; CDR3aa: CSARGWGAGNQPQHF
j_gene: TRBJ2-2; v_gene: TRBV11-3; CDR3aa: CASSSHGQTTGELFF
j_gene: TRBJ2-7; v_gene: TRBV7-9; CDR3aa: CASSSAGGYPYEQYF
j_gene: TRBJ1-5; v_gene: TRBV10-3; CDR3aa: CAISEAGQETQHF
j_gene: TRBJ2-7; v_gene: TRBV12-5; CDR3aa: CASGLDLLGESSYEQYF
j_gene: TRBJ1-5; v_gene: TRBV7-6; CDR3aa: CASSPGSGYLINQPQHF
j_gene: TRBJ1-3; v_gene: TRBV6-5; CDR3aa: CASSSGLPWVTIYF
j_gene: TRBJ1-2; v_gene: TRBV19; CDR3aa: CASSILENYGYTF
j_gene: TRBJ2-5; v_gene: TRBV7-7; CDR3aa: CASGSAGETQYF
j_gene: TRBJ1-6; v_gene: TRBV4-1; CDR3aa: CASSQDPRDRHSPLHF
j_gene: TRBJ2-5; v_gene: TRBV20-1; CDR3aa: CSARQADETQYF
j_gene: TRBJ1-3; v_gene: TRBV24-1; CDR3aa: CATTGGLGYTIYF
j_gene: TRBJ1-5; v_gene: TRBV4-2; CDR3aa: CASRPGEYSNQPQHF
j_gene: TRBJ1-5; v_gene: TRBV12-3/TRBV12-4; CDR3aa: CASRTGTSNQPQHF
j_gene: TRBJ1-2; v_gene: TRBV2; CDR3aa: CASSEEGPLYGYTF
j_gene: TRBJ1-1; v_gene: TRBV7-2; CDR3aa: CASGRMAYGVEAFF
j_gene: TRBJ1-1; v_gene: TRBV7-9; CDR3aa: CAWKHDTMNTEAFF
j_gene: TRBJ1-1; v_gene: TRBV25-1; CDR3aa: CASSGQGVDTEAFF
j_gene: TRBJ2-5; v_gene: TRBV9; CDR3aa: CASSKRGLAGGQETQYF
j_gene: TRBJ1-4; v_gene: TRBV29-1; CDR3aa: CSVHRTGTEKLFF
j_gene: TRBJ1-2; v_gene: TRBV14; CDR3aa: CASSQEVGRYTF
j_gene: TRBJ2-5; v_gene: TRBV15; CDR3aa: CATSRTTSGGMGTQYF
j_gene: .; v_gene: TRBV20-1; CDR3aa: CSASGPTSGRTLYNEQFF
j_gene: TRBJ2-5; v_gene: TRBV15; CDR3aa: CATSRDQAGAGETQYF
j_gene: TRBJ1-2; v_gene: TRBV20-1; CDR3aa: CSARGQGGYGYTF
j_gene: TRBJ2-5; v_gene: TRBV4-1; CDR3aa: CASSQEGTSGQETQYF
j_gene: TRBJ2-5; v_gene: TRBV20-1; CDR3aa: CSALPYRRTAQETQYF
j_gene: TRBJ1-2; v_gene: TRBV15; CDR3aa: CATSTRGTGGSTF
j_gene: TRBJ2-2; v_gene: TRBV7-2; CDR3aa: CASSLGSSGHGELFF
j_gene: TRBJ1-5; v_gene: TRBV7-9; CDR3aa: CASSSTLSGGNQPQHF
j_gene: TRBJ2-5; v_gene: TRBV20-1; CDR3aa: CSAGTGTETQYF
j_gene: TRBJ1-1; v_gene: TRBV7-8; CDR3aa: CASSSLGQIMNTEAFF
j_gene: TRBJ1-4; v_gene: TRBV13; CDR3aa: CASSPRDRGREKLFF
j_gene: TRBJ2-7; v_gene: TRBV29-1; CDR3aa: CSVKPGTGIYEQYF
j_gene: TRBJ1-5; v_gene: TRBV14; CDR3aa: CASSPLGQGGNQPQHF
j_gene: TRBJ2-3; v_gene: TRBV15; CDR3aa: CATSRGFGGATQYF
j_gene: TRBJ1-4; v_gene: TRBV24-1; CDR3aa: CATSDTELFF
j_gene: TRBJ1-3; v_gene: TRBV29-1; CDR3aa: CSARGAIYF
j_gene: TRBJ1-3; v_gene: TRBV12-3/TRBV12-4; CDR3aa: CASSLKSELNTIYF
j_gene: TRBJ2-5; v_gene: TRBV10-3; CDR3aa: CAIAGQGSETQYF
j_gene: TRBJ2-5; v_gene: TRBV6-1; CDR3aa: CASMDEAANQETQYF
j_gene: TRBJ1-1; v_gene: TRBV7-9; CDR3aa: CASSRGSVMNTEAFF
j_gene: TRBJ2-6; v_gene: TRBV7-9; CDR3aa: CASSLGRGTYVLTF
j_gene: TRBJ2-2; v_gene: TRBV7-6; CDR3aa: CATVRGSGTGELFF
j_gene: TRBJ2-2; v_gene: TRBV19; CDR3aa: CASSGGGASGRALSGELFF
j_gene: TRBJ1-5; v_gene: TRBV15; CDR3aa: CATSNSTGGYQPQHF
j_gene: TRBJ1-2; v_gene: TRBV6-1; CDR3aa: CASSEARTGGNGYTF
j_gene: TRBJ2-7; v_gene: TRBV10-3; CDR3aa: CAISEPAQGGYEQYF